What follows describes a single T cell receptor beta chain. This sample was included in a study of blood T cell repertoires in COVID-19. Study-level information: Spain, Italy and the United States supplied samples that represented acute and convalescent COVID-19. The analysed material was cDNA or gDNA that came from T cells, B-cell-depleted T cells, or PBMCs.

The data were produced by immunoSEQ multiplex PCR, yet TCRdb's version contains in-frame clones alone and is incomplete. This table has over 130,000 clones, approximately 89% appearing once. Per the germline V gene, CDR1 is MDHEN and CDR2 is SYDVKM. V lost 11 bases to trimming and J lost 3 bases; unmatched junction nucleotides: 2. CDR3 length: 11 amino acids. The TCR comes from a man in his sixties with active or convalescent COVID-19. Sequencing used peripheral blood. The rearrangement uses TRBV28 and TRBJ2-7, with TRBD2 identical over 9 bases. The CDR3 region is CAATSGYEQYF. CDR3 bases: TGTGCCGCGACTAGCGGCTACGAGCAGTACTTC.